This T cell receptor (beta chain) was found in a study of OX40 agonist ivuxolimab in advanced cancers. About the full investigation: Ivuxolimab, which targeted the costimulatory receptor OX40 (CD134), was an agonistic, fully human IgG2 monoclonal antibody. Partial responses occurred in three dose-escalation patients: two with cutaneous melanoma and one with hepatocellular carcinoma. Intravenous ivuxolimab was administered to patients every 2 weeks at six dose levels: 0.01, 0.1, 0.3, 1.5, 3 and 10 mg/kg. Peripheral TCRbeta sequencing aimed to test whether ivuxolimab altered TCR sequence diversity and caused clonal T-cell expansion. Of the 50 to 55 dose-escalation patients, hepatocellular carcinoma was present in approximately 20, melanoma in around 15, renal cell carcinoma in 9 and head and neck cancer in 9. Prior anti-PD-1, anti-PD-L1 or anti-CTLA-4 therapy was permitted, and 40% to 50% of dose-escalation patients had received checkpoint inhibitors. The paper covers the monotherapy dose-escalation part of the phase I ivuxolimab trial, which included N ≈ 57 patients. In the dose-escalation cohort, 65% to 90% of patients were male, and the mean age was about 55 years, with a range of roughly 23 to 85. Paper-wide results and their limitations: At doses of 0.1 to 3.0 mg/kg, clonal expansion of both CD4+ and CD8+ blood T cells was observed from baseline to week 6. Which antigens the clonally expanded peripheral T cells were specific for was not determined. On average, CD8+ T cells showed more expanded clones than CD4+ T cells after ivuxolimab. Low levels of normalized T-cell clonal expansion were also seen in some patients who did not respond. In partial responders in the 0.1-3.0 mg/kg groups, normalized peripheral clonal expansion was found to be among the lowest, especially among CD8+ T cells.

CDR1 and CDR2 were assigned from the germline V gene as MNHNS and SASEGT. Inclusive of the bounding cysteine and phenylalanine, the CDR3 is 13 residues long. Only the CDR3 region is kept as DNA, spanning 39 bases read in frame from base 1. Deletion took 4 bases off V and 2 bases off J, with a span of 7 bases between the germline ends. For sequencing of the TCRbeta CDR3 region, genomic DNA was extracted from the sorted cells. TCRbeta CDR3 regions were sequenced using the immunoSEQ Assay. TCRdb retrieved this table from immuneACCESS and kept in-frame rearrangements only. Not all clones are present; in checked studies, unresolved V genes account for under half, and no reason is known for the remainder. In this sample the table shows some 73,000 clones, 85% to 90% of which occur a single time. Approximately 9.9% of the sample is held by the ten biggest clonotypes. Patients with a history of autoimmune disease or receiving systemic immunosuppression were excluded from the trial. Peripheral blood for TCR sequencing was drawn from every dose cohort at baseline, at cycle 4 day 1 and at cycle 7 day 1. Samples were obtained from an open-label, multicenter, first-in-human phase I dose-escalation trial of ivuxolimab. The trial enrolled adults with locally advanced or metastatic head and neck squamous cell, hepatocellular, melanoma or renal cell carcinoma. CD4+ and CD8+ T cells were sorted separately from peripheral blood before TCR sequencing.

Concerning this clone itself: The antigen it binds to is not known. The input lacks base qualities; no much larger clone sits a single base away.

The chain is assembled from TRBV6-1 and TRBJ2-3; the D gene assignment is ambiguous. The TCR sequence derives from an adult with an advanced solid tumor such as melanoma, head and neck, liver or kidney cancer. Sequencing was performed on CD4+ or CD8+ T cells sorted from blood, taken in a trial of the OX40 agonist ivuxolimab. The DNA sequence follows: TGTGCCAGCAGTGTTTGGGACACAGATACGCAGTATTTT. Its protein product is CASSVWDTDTQYF.